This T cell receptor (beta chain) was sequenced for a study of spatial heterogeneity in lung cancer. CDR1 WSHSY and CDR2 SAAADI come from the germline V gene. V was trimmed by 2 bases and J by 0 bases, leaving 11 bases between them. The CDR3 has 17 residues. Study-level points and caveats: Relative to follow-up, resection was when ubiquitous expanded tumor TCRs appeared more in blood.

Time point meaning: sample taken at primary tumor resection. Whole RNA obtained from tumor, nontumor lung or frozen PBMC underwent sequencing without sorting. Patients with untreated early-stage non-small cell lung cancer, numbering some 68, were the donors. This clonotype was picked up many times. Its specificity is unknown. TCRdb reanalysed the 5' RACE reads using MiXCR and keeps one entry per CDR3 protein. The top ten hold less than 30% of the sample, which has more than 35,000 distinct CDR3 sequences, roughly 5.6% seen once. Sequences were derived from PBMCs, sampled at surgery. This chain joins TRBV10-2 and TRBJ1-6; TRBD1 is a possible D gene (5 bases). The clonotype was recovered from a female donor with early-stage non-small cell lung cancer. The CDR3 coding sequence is TGCGCCAGCAGTGAGACAGGTCCTAGCTCCTATAATTCACCCCTCCACTTT. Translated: CASSETGPSSYNSPLHF.